The 21 T cell receptor beta chains below were found in one sample sequenced in a study of blood T cell repertoires in COVID-19 (TCRdb year 2020). The method was the immunoSEQ multiplex PCR assay. As stored in TCRdb, this immuneACCESS dataset retains in-frame rearrangements with V and J assigned. A fraction of the clones does not appear; measured against another copy, unresolved V genes explain less than half of the discrepancy, and the remainder lacks a known reason. The sample table holds some 200,000 clones, of which approximately 80% were seen once. 0.9% to 0.95% of the sample rests with the top ten. Sequencing was carried out using peripheral blood. Source of these receptors: a man aged 55 to 70 with COVID-19, enrolled during active disease.

The chain links TRBV18 to TRBJ1-1; TRBD1 is a possible D gene (5 bases). CDR3 length: 15 residues. The germline gives CDR1 KGHSH, CDR2 LQKENI. The ends were cut back, 3 bases at V and 3 bases at J, with 14 bases in the middle. The CDR3 spells CASSPSTDKHTEAFF. For the CDR3, the DNA is TGTGCCAGCTCACCCAGTACGGACAAACACACTGAAGCTTTCTTT.

V and J are TRBV9 and TRBJ2-5, with 8 positions matching TRBD2. CDR3 size: 14 residues. The V and J ends lost 5 bases and 4 bases, in that order; junction bases with no gene match: 7. CDR1 SGDLS and CDR2 YYNGEE come from the germline V gene. DNA of the CDR3: TGTGCCAGCAGTCGGGGGGGACTTGCAGAGACCCAGTACTTC. Encoded protein: CASSRGGLAETQYF.

V is TRBV7-9 and J is TRBJ1-6; 8 nucleotides match TRBD1. V trimming: 5 bases; J trimming: 9 bases; junction bases outside the gene matches: 9. The length of the CDR3 is 15 residues. Germline CDR1 is SEHNR and CDR2 is FQNEAQ (reference sequence). CDR3 protein: CASSPSGQGLSPLHF. CDR3 DNA sequence: TGTGCCAGCAGCCCGAGCGGACAGGGCCTTTCACCCCTCCACTTT.

The chain couples TRBV5-1 to TRBJ1-1; 7 bases are shared with TRBD1. V gave up 4 bases and J gave up 0 bases; unmatched junction bases: 6. Germline CDR1 is SGHRS and CDR2 is YFSETQ. The CDR3 is made up of 15 amino acids. CDR3 protein: CASSPETGMNTEAFF. As DNA, the CDR3 is TGCGCCAGCAGCCCGGAGACAGGGATGAACACTGAAGCTTTCTTT.

The chain carries TRBV30 and TRBJ2-2; no reliable D call. This CDR3 spans 12 amino acids. Germline-derived CDR1 and CDR2 are GTSNPN and SVGIG (reference sequence). The CDR3 loop is CAHSQTSGELFF. The DNA of the CDR3 is TGTGCTCACTCTCAGACATCCGGGGAGCTGTTTTTT.

V is TRBV2 and J is TRBJ2-7, with TRBD1 matching 8 bases. The trim removed 4 bases at V and 2 bases at J, leaving 7 bases unmatched. CDR1 and CDR2 from the germline V gene are SNHLY and FYNNEI. The CDR3 covers 15 residues. CDR3 coding DNA: TGTGCCAGCAGTGTCGGGACAGGCTTCCCCTACGAGCAGTACTTC. Amino acid sequence: CASSVGTGFPYEQYF. Based on the CDR3 plus reference TRBV2 and TRBJ2-7, the full variable domain is EPEVTQTPSHQVTQMGQEVILRCVPISNHLYFYWYRQILGQKVEFLVSFYNNEISEKSEIFDDQFSVERPDGSNFTLKIRSTKLEDSAMYFCASSVGTGFPYEQYFGPGTRLTVT.

This chain uses TRBV18 with TRBJ1-2; 7 nucleotides agree with TRBD1. This CDR3 region has 14 residues. CDR1 and CDR2 from the germline V gene are KGHSH and LQKENI. The ends lost 6 bases at V and 4 bases at J; junction bases unmatched: 8. CDR3 sequence: CASSPQGGGYGYTF. The CDR3 nucleotides are TGTGCCAGCTCCCCCCAAGGGGGCGGCTATGGCTACACCTTC.

V is TRBV10-3 and J is TRBJ1-6, with D uncertain. The germline CDR1 and CDR2 sequences are ENHRY and SYGVKD. V lost 5 bases to trimming and J lost 8 bases, with 16 bases between them. This CDR3 comprises 15 residues. The CDR3 DNA follows: TGTGCCATCAGTCCCTACGATTCCGGGGATTCACCCCTCCACTTT. This encodes CAISPYDSGDSPLHF.

The CDR3 sequence is CASSFQVGYGYTF. For the CDR3, the DNA is TGTGCCAGCAGTTTTCAGGTTGGGTATGGCTACACCTTC. The V call is TRBV12-3 or TRBV12-4, the J call TRBJ1-2; D remains unclear. This CDR3 spans 13 amino acids. Trimming shortened V by 3 bases and J by 5 bases, and 10 bases separated the two germline ends.

This clone was seen more than once but under ten times. The chain employs TRBV29-1 and TRBJ1-2; no clear D gene. Trimming took 6 bases from V and 6 from J, leaving 14 bases between them. The CDR3 sequence is 12 residues long. Germline V lookup: CDR1 SQVTM, CDR2 ANQGSEA. CDR3 coding DNA: TGCAGCGTACTGGACTCGGACGATGGCTACACCTTC. It translates to CSVLDSDDGYTF.

The chain is built from TRBV3-1 (or the pseudogene TRBV3-2) and TRBJ1-2; TRBD1 aligns across 9 bases. V was clipped by 4 bases and J by 8 bases; unmatched bases: 8. The CDR3 covers 14 residues. Germline CDR1 LGHDT, CDR2 YNNKEL (reference sequence). CDR3 residues: CASSPGQGRQGYTF. CDR3 in DNA: TGTGCCAGCAGCCCCGGACAGGGGAGGCAAGGCTACACCTTC.

The chain is built from TRBV5-1 and TRBJ2-2, with unresolved D. This CDR3 has 13 amino acids. Germline CDR1 and CDR2: SGHRS and YFSETQ. Trimming took 5 bases from V and 3 from J, leaving 8 bases between them. The CDR3 is CASRWSYTGELFF. DNA of the CDR3: TGCGCCAGCAGGTGGAGTTACACCGGGGAGCTGTTTTTT. The whole variable domain, filled in from reference TRBV5-1 and TRBJ2-2, reads KAGVTQTPRYLIKTRGQQVTLSCSPISGHRSVSWYQQTPGQGLQFLFEYFSETQRNKGNFPGRFSGRQFSNSRSEMNVSTLELGDSALYLCASRWSYTGELFFGEGSRLTVL.

V is TRBV6-5 and J is TRBJ2-1, with D unclear. V lost 5 bases, J lost 5 bases, and 13 bases lay in between. Germline V gene lookup returns CDR1 MNHEY and CDR2 SVGAGI. The CDR3 has 14 amino acids. In DNA form, the CDR3 reads TGTGCCAGCAGTCTCGTGATCACGGACAATGAGCAGTTCTTC. The encoded protein is CASSLVITDNEQFF.

This clone appeared once. This chain joins TRBV4-1 and TRBJ2-7; 12 bases match TRBD2. V dropped 7 bases and J dropped 5; count of bases not matched to a gene: 15. This CDR3 spans 17 amino acids. CDR1 is MGHRA and CDR2 is YSYEKL in the germline V gene. As DNA, the CDR3 is TGCGCCAGCAAATCGACTAGCGGGAGCTCTCTTAGTCACGAGCAGTACTTC. Translated, it gives CASKSTSGSSLSHEQYF.

The V and J genes are TRBV5-1 and TRBJ1-6; D uncertain. V was shortened by 1 base and J by 7 bases, with 6 bases between the two germline ends. CDR3 length: 13 residues. Per germline, CDR1 SGHRS and CDR2 YFSETQ. CDR3 amino acids: CASSLNENSPLHF. The CDR3 bases are TGCGCCAGCAGCTTGAACGAGAATTCACCCCTCCACTTT.

The chain uses TRBV19 and TRBJ1-1; 8 bases align to TRBD1. The CDR3 is made up of 15 amino acids. The V gene's germline CDR1 is LNHDA and CDR2 SQIVND (reference sequence). V was clipped by 4 bases and J by 1 base; unmatched bases: 5. CDR3 protein: CASSSRGRGNTEAFF. CDR3 DNA: TGTGCCAGTAGTAGCAGGGGGCGCGGGAACACTGAAGCTTTCTTT. The complete variable domain, with remaining parts taken from reference TRBV19 and TRBJ1-1, reads DGGITQSPKYLFRKEGQNVTLSCEQNLNHDAMYWYRQDPGQGLRLIYYSQIVNDFQKGDIAEGYSVSREKKESFPLTVTSAQKNPTAFYLCASSSRGRGNTEAFFGQGTRLTVV.

Comment on this clone: This sample includes further DNA sequences coding for the same CDR3. The chain combines TRBV5-6 with TRBJ1-6; tentative D call: TRBD1 (5 bases). Trimming removed 0 bases from V and 8 bases from J, with 9 bases in between. CDR3 length: 14 residues. Germline-derived CDR1 and CDR2 are SGHDT and YYEEEE. The CDR3 is CASSLERGDSPLHF. The CDR3 nucleotides are TGTGCCAGCAGCTTGGAACGGGGGGATTCACCCCTCCACTTT.

J is TRBJ1-1 and V is TRBV11-2, with D possibly TRBD1 on 5 matching bases. The CDR3 extends over 15 amino acids. Germline lookup yields CDR1 SGHAT and CDR2 FQNNGV. V was clipped by 1 base and J by 0 bases, with 9 bases between them. In DNA form, the CDR3 reads TGTGCCAGCAGCTTAGGGGTAGGGGTGAACACTGAAGCTTTCTTT. It codes for CASSLGVGVNTEAFF.

DNA of the CDR3: TGTGCCAGCAGTTGGGGACAGGGCCCTTCCTACGAGCAGTACTTC. Its translation: CASSWGQGPSYEQYF. This sequence joins TRBV6-2 or TRBV6-3 and TRBJ2-7; 9 nucleotides match TRBD1. V shed 4 bases and J 1 base; nucleotides not matched to a gene: 5. The germline CDR1 and CDR2 sequences are MNHEY and SVGEGT. The CDR3 is 15 amino acids.

The chain links TRBV5-1 to TRBJ2-5, with TRBD1 as a possible D gene (6 bases). The V gene's germline CDR1 is SGHRS and CDR2 YFSETQ. Trimming took 0 bases from V and 5 from J, leaving 8 bases between them. The CDR3 is 13 amino acids. This CDR3 reads CASSLAGVETQYF. CDR3 DNA: TGCGCCAGCAGCTTGGCAGGGGTTGAGACCCAGTACTTC. Combining the CDR3 with reference TRBV5-1 and TRBJ2-5 gives the whole variable domain KAGVTQTPRYLIKTRGQQVTLSCSPISGHRSVSWYQQTPGQGLQFLFEYFSETQRNKGNFPGRFSGRQFSNSRSEMNVSTLELGDSALYLCASSLAGVETQYFGPGTRLLVL.

The chain has TRBV7-9 and TRBJ1-2; a possible D gene is TRBD1 (6 bases). CDR3 length: 15 amino acids. V was pared by 4 bases and J by 6 bases, with 18 bases between. Germline assignment: CDR1 SEHNR and CDR2 FQNEAQ (reference sequence). The CDR3 sequence: CASSSPETGRNGYTF. The CDR3 DNA is TGTGCCAGCAGCTCCCCCGAGACAGGAAGGAATGGCTACACCTTC.